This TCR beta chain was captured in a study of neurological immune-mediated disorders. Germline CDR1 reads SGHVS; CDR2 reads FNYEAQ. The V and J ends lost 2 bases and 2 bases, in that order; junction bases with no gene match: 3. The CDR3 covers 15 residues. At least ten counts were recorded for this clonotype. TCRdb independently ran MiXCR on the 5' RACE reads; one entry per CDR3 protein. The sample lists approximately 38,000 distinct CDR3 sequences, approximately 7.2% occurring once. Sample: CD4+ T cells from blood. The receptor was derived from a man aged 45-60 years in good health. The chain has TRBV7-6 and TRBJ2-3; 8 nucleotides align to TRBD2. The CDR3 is CASSLRLAPTDTQYF. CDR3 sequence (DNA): TGTGCCAGCAGCTTACGACTAGCGCCCACAGATACGCAGTATTTT.